Presented here are 20 T cell receptor beta chains from one specimen sequenced in a study of blood T cell repertoires in COVID-19 (dated by TCRdb to the early 2020s). Library preparation employed the immunoSEQ multiplex PCR assay. TCRdb retrieved this table from immuneACCESS and kept in-frame rearrangements only. Not all clones are present; in checked studies, unresolved V genes account for under half, and no reason is known for the remainder. The sample table contains 370,000 or so clones; only one count was recorded for more than 75% of them. The ten top clones hold about 1% of the sample. Sequenced input: peripheral blood. Receptors were obtained from a human donor with acute or convalescent COVID-19. The donor label of this sample is uncertain.

This clone has a single count. V is TRBV25-1 and J is TRBJ2-6; TRBD1 matches 7 bases. The germline V gene has CDR1 MGHDK and CDR2 SYGVNS. This CDR3 spans 15 amino acids. The ends lost 4 bases at V and 2 bases at J; junction bases unmatched: 2. The CDR3 protein is CASSGTGAGANVLTF. CDR3 DNA sequence: TGTGCCAGCAGTGGTACAGGGGCTGGGGCCAACGTCCTGACTTTC.

In its sample, this clone was seen a few times. The rearrangement links TRBV2 to TRBJ2-3; possible D gene TRBD2, 5 bases. V shed 8 bases and J shed 4 bases, with 19 bases lying between them. Germline CDR1 is SNHLY and CDR2 is FYNNEI. The length of the CDR3 is 15 residues. The CDR3 sequence is CASRARAIGADTQYF. CDR3 in DNA: TGTGCCAGCCGAGCACGGGCCATCGGGGCAGATACGCAGTATTTT.

This rearrangement joins TRBV21-1 to TRBJ1-2; the table assigns TRBD1, which was not confirmed against the DNA. TRBV21-1 counts as a pseudogene. The CDR3 length is 15 residues. Written as DNA, the CDR3 is TGTGCCAGCAGCAAAGTCACAGGGGGATTCTATGGCTACACCTTC. Protein sequence: CASSKVTGGFYGYTF.

The rearrangement links TRBV27 to TRBJ2-1; 7 bases map to TRBD2. Trimming removed 3 bases from V and 8 bases from J; junction bases left unmatched: 10. Germline lookup yields CDR1 MNHEY and CDR2 SMNVEV (reference sequence). This CDR3 is 15 amino acids long. The CDR3 spells CASSFGAGDSYEQFF. DNA of the CDR3: TGTGCCAGCAGTTTTGGCGCGGGAGACTCGTATGAGCAGTTCTTC.

The chain couples TRBV6-5 to TRBJ2-2; 7 bases line up with TRBD1. This CDR3 is 15 amino acids long. Unmatched junction bases numbered 5, after V lost 3 bases and J lost 4 bases. In germline, CDR1 is MNHEY, CDR2 SVGAGI. The CDR3 nucleotides read TGTGCCAGCAGTTATGACAGGGCGCGCACCGGGGAGCTGTTTTTT. It codes for CASSYDRARTGELFF.

The genes are TRBV20-1 and TRBJ1-5; the D is unclear. Trimming pared 3 bases from V and 4 bases from J, leaving 19 bases between. The CDR3 length is 16 residues. CDR1 and CDR2 from the germline V gene are DFQATT and SNEGSKA (reference sequence). This CDR3 is CSASDGGPWGNQPQHF. The CDR3, as DNA: TGCAGTGCTAGTGATGGAGGACCCTGGGGTAATCAGCCCCAGCATTTT.

This clone was detected only a few times. The chain couples TRBV11-1 to TRBJ1-6; weak D call: TRBD1 (5 bases). Trimming removed 1 base from V and 14 bases from J, with 9 bases in between. Germline V gives CDR1 SGHAT, CDR2 FQDESV (reference sequence). CDR3 length equals 12 residues. The CDR3 protein is CASSLVTGSLHF. The CDR3, as DNA: TGTGCCAGCAGCTTAGTCACAGGATCCCTCCACTTT.

The chain carries TRBV7-9 and TRBJ1-1, with D possibly TRBD1 on 5 matching bases. Germline V gene data show CDR1 as SEHNR and CDR2 as FQNEAQ (reference sequence). Trimming took 5 bases from V and 10 from J, leaving 11 bases between them. The CDR3 contains 11 residues. CDR3 sequence: CASSQGVSAFF. The CDR3 nucleotides read TGTGCCAGCAGCCAGGGCGTCTCAGCTTTCTTT.

The chain recombines TRBV5-4 with TRBJ2-2, with 8 nucleotides matching TRBD1. The CDR3 totals 16 residues. The trim removed 5 bases at V and 2 bases at J, leaving 8 bases unmatched. CDR1 SGHNT and CDR2 YYREEE come from the germline V gene (reference sequence). The CDR3 region has the DNA TGTGCCAGCAGAAAAGACAGGGGTATCAACACCGGGGAGCTGTTTTTT. Translation: CASRKDRGINTGELFF.

This chain connects TRBV18 to TRBJ2-1; D might be TRBD2 (6 bases). The CDR3 loop spans 15 amino acids. The germline gives CDR1 KGHSH, CDR2 LQKENI. Trimming shortened V by 2 bases and J by 7 bases, and 15 bases separated the two germline ends. In nucleotides, the CDR3 is TGTGCCAGCTCACCAATAGTGGCGGGGAAAAATGAGCAGTTCTTC. Translating gives CASSPIVAGKNEQFF.

This clone was seen a few times. The rearrangement links TRBV10-2 to TRBJ1-6; possibly TRBD1 for D (5 bases). V dropped 4 bases and J dropped 10 bases, with 11 bases sitting between them. CDR1 and CDR2 (germline): WSHSY, SAAADI. This CDR3 has 13 residues. CDR3 nucleotides: TGCGCCAGCAGTGTACAGGACACCTCACCCCTCCACTTT. It codes for CASSVQDTSPLHF.

J is TRBJ1-6 and V is TRBV9; 9 bases match TRBD1. Trimming cost V 4 bases and J 9 bases; bases outside gene matches: 5. The CDR3 spans 14 residues. Per the germline V gene, CDR1 is SGDLS and CDR2 is YYNGEE. The CDR3 region has the DNA TGTGCCAGCAGCCCGGGACAGGGTTTTTCACCCCTCCACTTT. Protein: CASSPGQGFSPLHF. Based on the CDR3 plus reference TRBV9 and TRBJ1-6, the full variable domain is DSGVTQTPKHLITATGQRVTLRCSPRSGDLSVYWYQQSLDQGLQFLIQYYNGEERAKGNILERFSAQQFPDLHSELNLSSLELGDSALYFCASSPGQGFSPLHFGNGTRLTVT.

The chain links TRBV30 to TRBJ1-2; tentatively, D is TRBD1 (5 bases). Trimming removed 3 bases at V and 2 bases at J, with 13 bases between. This CDR3 spans 14 amino acids. Per germline, CDR1 GTSNPN and CDR2 SVGIG (reference sequence). CDR3 coding DNA: TGTGCCTGGAGCCCTCTGAAGGGGAACTATGGCTACACCTTC. Amino acid sequence: CAWSPLKGNYGYTF.

The V and J genes are TRBV19 and TRBJ2-1, with TRBD2 matching 13 bases. Per germline, CDR1 LNHDA and CDR2 SQIVND (reference sequence). The length of the CDR3 is 15 residues. V dropped 5 bases and J dropped 7; count of bases not matched to a gene: 5. CDR3 region: CASSATSGRRNEQFF. The DNA of the CDR3 is TGTGCCAGTAGTGCGACTAGCGGGAGGAGGAATGAGCAGTTCTTC.

This chain joins TRBV5-1 and TRBJ1-1, with TRBD1 matching over 9 bases. The CDR3 is made up of 15 amino acids. Trimming at V came to 5 bases and at J to 7 bases, leaving 12 bases not matched to a gene. The germline gives CDR1 SGHRS, CDR2 YFSETQ. For the CDR3, the DNA is TGCGCCAGCAGAGGGAGTACAGGGGGCATGAGTGAAGCTTTCTTT. It is translated as CASRGSTGGMSEAFF. Filled out from reference TRBV5-1 and TRBJ1-1, the complete variable domain reads KAGVTQTPRYLIKTRGQQVTLSCSPISGHRSVSWYQQTPGQGLQFLFEYFSETQRNKGNFPGRFSGRQFSNSRSEMNVSTLELGDSALYLCASRGSTGGMSEAFFGQGTRLTVV.

The chain combines TRBV12-3 or TRBV12-4 with TRBJ1-1; the match to TRBD1 covers 8 bases. This CDR3 spans 13 amino acids. The ends lost 6 bases at V and 5 bases at J; junction bases unmatched: 5. This CDR3 reads CASSLDRATEAFF. The CDR3 bases are TGTGCCAGCAGCCTGGACAGGGCGACTGAAGCTTTCTTT.

This clone was seen a handful of times. V usage is TRBV5-1 and J usage is TRBJ2-7, with 11 bases aligning to TRBD1. V lost 4 bases to trimming and J lost 5 bases; unmatched junction nucleotides: 5. This CDR3 has 14 residues. Germline values: CDR1 SGHRS, CDR2 YFSETQ. The CDR3 nucleotides are TGCGCCAGCAGCAGGGGACAGGGGGGACACGAGCAGTACTTC. Protein sequence: CASSRGQGGHEQYF.

The chain couples TRBV5-6 to TRBJ1-1; 8 nucleotides align to TRBD1. The V and J ends lost 3 bases and 1 base, in that order; junction bases with no gene match: 11. From germline, CDR1 is SGHDT and CDR2 YYEEEE. The CDR3 loop spans 17 amino acids. The CDR3 reads CASSSVFRGRSNTEAFF. CDR3 sequence (DNA): TGTGCCAGCAGCTCCGTTTTCAGGGGGCGATCGAACACTGAAGCTTTCTTT.

Only a few counts were recorded for this clone. The CDR3 DNA reads as TGTGCCAGCAGCAAATCCGGGACAGCGAACACTGAAGCTTTCTTT. Its translation: CASSKSGTANTEAFF. The chain links TRBV7-9 to TRBJ1-1; TRBD1 matches 7 bases. This CDR3 comprises 15 residues. Germline V gene sequence: CDR1 SEHNR, CDR2 FQNEAQ (reference sequence). Trimming at V came to 5 bases and at J to 1 base, leaving 7 bases not matched to a gene.

This chain's CDR3 is CASSQRGGATDTQYF. The CDR3 bases are TGTGCCAGCAGCCAGCGGGGGGGTGCCACAGATACGCAGTATTTT. J is TRBJ2-3 and V is TRBV3-1 (or the pseudogene TRBV3-2); 9 positions agree with TRBD2. Trimming removed 3 bases from V and 2 bases from J; junction bases left unmatched: 3. CDR3 size: 15 residues. Germline V lookup: CDR1 LGHDT, CDR2 YNNKEL (reference sequence).